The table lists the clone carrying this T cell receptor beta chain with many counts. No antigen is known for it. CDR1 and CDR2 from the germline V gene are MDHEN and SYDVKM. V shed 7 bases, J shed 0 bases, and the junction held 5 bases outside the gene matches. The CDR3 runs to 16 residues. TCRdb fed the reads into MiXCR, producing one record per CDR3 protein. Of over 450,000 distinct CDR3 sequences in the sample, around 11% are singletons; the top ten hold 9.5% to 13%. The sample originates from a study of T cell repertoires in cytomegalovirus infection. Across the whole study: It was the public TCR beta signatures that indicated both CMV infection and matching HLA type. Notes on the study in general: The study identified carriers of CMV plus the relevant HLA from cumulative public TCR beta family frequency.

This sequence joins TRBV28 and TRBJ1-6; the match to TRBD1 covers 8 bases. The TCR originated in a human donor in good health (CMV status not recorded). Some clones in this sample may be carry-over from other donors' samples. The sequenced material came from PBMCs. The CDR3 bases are TGTGCCAGCACGGGACAGGCGAGCTCCTATAATTCACCCCTCCACTTT. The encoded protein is CASTGQASSYNSPLHF. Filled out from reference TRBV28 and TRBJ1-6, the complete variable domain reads DVKVTQSSRYLVKRTGEKVFLECVQDMDHENMFWYRQDPGLGLRLIYFSYDVKMKEKGDIPEGYSVSREKKERFSLILESASTNQTSMYLCASTGQASSYNSPLHFGNGTRLTVT.